These 19 T cell receptor beta chains share one sample of origin, sequenced in a study of graft-versus-host responses after intestinal transplantation. Sequenced by immunoSEQ multiplex PCR; TCRdb stores in-frame clones only, minus some. The sample has 80,000 to 100,000 clones, more than 85% seen once. Their target antigens are unknown. Sequenced material: unstimulated CD4+ T cells sorted from spleen or lymph node cells, taken before intestinal transplant. The receptors were gathered from a human donor who received an intestinal transplant.

The chain links TRBV6-6 to TRBJ1-4; weak D call: TRBD1 (5 bases). Looked up from germline, CDR1 is MNHNY and CDR2 is SVGAGI (reference sequence). This CDR3 is 16 amino acids long. V dropped 5 bases and J dropped 4 bases, with 17 bases sitting between them. CDR3 in DNA: TGTGCCAGCAGTCGATCCTCGGGGGTCGGTAATGAAAAACTGTTTTTT. This codes for CASSRSSGVGNEKLFF.

The chain employs TRBV6-1 and TRBJ2-3, with D maybe TRBD1 (7 bases). Germline CDR1 MNHNS, CDR2 SASEGT. The CDR3 covers 17 residues. V was pared by 2 bases and J by 0 bases, with 15 bases between. DNA for the CDR3: TGTGCCAGCAGTGAACTTAGCAGGGGGGATAGCACAGATACGCAGTATTTT. Translating it yields CASSELSRGDSTDTQYF.

The chain employs TRBV6-5 and TRBJ1-1; unclear D gene. Trimming cost V 0 bases and J 6 bases, with 11 bases left between them. The length of the CDR3 is 14 residues. Germline V gene sequence: CDR1 MNHEY, CDR2 SVGAGI. Here the CDR3 DNA reads TGTGCCAGCAGTTACTCAGGCAGACGGGCTGAAGCTTTCTTT. Encoded protein: CASSYSGRRAEAFF.

This clone was seen only a few times. The chain is built from TRBV19 and TRBJ1-5; TRBD1 aligns across 7 bases. The V segment lost 5 bases and the J segment 4 bases; nucleotides outside the gene matches: 8. The CDR3 loop spans 15 amino acids. Germline CDR1 is LNHDA and CDR2 is SQIVND (reference sequence). This CDR3 is CASSPRQGWNQPQHF. The CDR3, as DNA: TGTGCCAGTAGTCCACGACAGGGATGGAATCAGCCCCAGCATTTT.

The chain is built from TRBV7-2 and TRBJ1-2, with 11 bases lining up with TRBD1. V dropped 4 bases and J dropped 5; count of bases not matched to a gene: 9. Germline CDR1 SGHTA, CDR2 FQGNSA. This CDR3 has 16 amino acids. CDR3 DNA: TGTGCCAGCAGCTCCTGGGACAGGGGGATGGAGTATGGCTACACCTTC. Translation gives CASSSWDRGMEYGYTF.

In its sample, this clone was seen once. Mismatch with germline at one junction end may stem from a read error. This chain uses TRBV15 with TRBJ2-2; a possible D gene is TRBD2 (5 bases). Germline V gene sequence: CDR1 LNHNV, CDR2 YYDKDF (reference sequence). This CDR3 region has 17 residues. The CDR3 reads CATSREVGDLRTWELFF. DNA for the CDR3: TGTGCCACCAGCAGGGAAGTGGGAGACTTACGCACCTGGGAGCTGTTTTTT.

The rearrangement uses TRBV27 and TRBJ1-4; 10 bases align to TRBD1. Losses at the gene ends were 5 bases for V and 8 bases for J; bases not matched to a gene: 8. CDR1 and CDR2 from the germline V gene are MNHEY and SMNVEV (reference sequence). The CDR3 has 15 amino acids. CDR3 nucleotide sequence: TGTGCCAGCAGTCCAAGGACAGGGGGTCGGGAAAAACTGTTTTTT. Protein: CASSPRTGGREKLFF.

This chain uses TRBV23-1 with TRBJ1-1, with D possibly TRBD1 on 5 matching bases. TRBV23-1 is reported as an ORF; its role is uncertain. V was trimmed by 0 bases and J by 11 bases, leaving 13 bases between them. This CDR3 is 13 amino acids long. CDR3 in amino acids: CASSQSEGLKAFF. The CDR3 DNA reads as TGCGCCAGCAGTCAATCTGAGGGACTTAAGGCTTTCTTT.

This clone came up once. The chain carries TRBV2 and TRBJ1-1, with 7 bases that match TRBD1. J lost 4 bases, V lost 6 bases, and 5 bases had no gene match. This CDR3 has 13 residues. Germline V CDR1 and CDR2: SNHLY, FYNNEI. CDR3 in amino acids: CASRTDRTTEAFF. The DNA of the CDR3 is TGTGCCAGCAGGACGGACAGGACCACTGAAGCTTTCTTT.

The V gene is TRBV2, the J gene TRBJ1-4; 7 nucleotides line up with TRBD1. This CDR3 has 15 amino acids. J gave up 7 bases and V 6 bases, and 11 bases lay outside the gene matches. Germline CDR1 is SNHLY and CDR2 is FYNNEI. The CDR3 protein is CASRTRTGDVEKLFF. CDR3 DNA: TGTGCCAGCAGAACGAGAACAGGGGACGTTGAAAAACTGTTTTTT.

This chain connects TRBV10-3 to TRBJ2-3, with 11 bases lining up with TRBD2. Per the germline V gene, CDR1 is ENHRY and CDR2 is SYGVKD. The CDR3 is 16 amino acids. The V gene end was trimmed by 6 bases and the J gene end by 2 bases; junction bases not matched to a gene: 7. In DNA, the CDR3 is TGTGCCATCAGGGCGGGTAGCGGGAGGGTCACAGATACGCAGTATTTT. It codes for CAIRAGSGRVTDTQYF.

This clone was picked up a small number of times. The chain recombines TRBV2 with TRBJ1-5; D is unresolved. This CDR3 is 15 amino acids long. V was shortened by 0 bases and J by 6 bases, with 12 bases between the two germline ends. Germline CDR1 reads SNHLY; CDR2 reads FYNNEI. CDR3 in amino acids: CASSEAAGPSQPQHF. The CDR3 nucleotides read TGTGCCAGCAGTGAAGCGGCTGGGCCCAGTCAGCCCCAGCATTTT.

The chain uses TRBV6-6 and TRBJ1-5; no clear D gene. The CDR3 runs to 14 residues. Germline CDR1 reads MNHNY; CDR2 reads SVGAGI (reference sequence). V dropped 0 bases and J dropped 7 bases, with 10 bases sitting between them. The CDR3 DNA reads TGTGCCAGCAGTTACTCGACGGGTGGGCAGCCCCAGCATTTT. Its translation is CASSYSTGGQPQHF.

The chain links TRBV5-1 to TRBJ1-2, with 7 bases lining up with TRBD1. Losses at the gene ends were 0 bases for V and 7 bases for J; bases not matched to a gene: 6. Germline-derived CDR1 and CDR2 are SGHRS and YFSETQ. The CDR3 has 14 amino acids. The CDR3 loop reads CASSLEGRGTGYTF. The CDR3 bases are TGCGCCAGCAGCTTGGAAGGCAGGGGGACTGGCTACACCTTC.

The rearrangement uses TRBV7-3 and TRBJ2-3, with TRBD2 identical over 12 bases. Germline lookup yields CDR1 SGHTA and CDR2 FQGTGA. V dropped 5 bases and J dropped 5; count of bases not matched to a gene: 8. The CDR3 is 16 residues long. In nucleotides, the CDR3 is TGTGCCAGCAGCCCCAGGACTAGCGGGGAGGGAGATACGCAGTATTTT. Protein: CASSPRTSGEGDTQYF.

The V call is TRBV27, the J call TRBJ2-7; TRBD1 aligns across 7 bases. Germline CDR1 is MNHEY and CDR2 is SMNVEV (reference sequence). V was clipped by 6 bases and J by 0 bases; unmatched bases: 8. The CDR3 runs 15 residues. CDR3 coding DNA: TGTGCCAGCAGCCCCGACAGGGTCCCCTCCTACGAGCAGTACTTC. Translating it yields CASSPDRVPSYEQYF.

The rearrangement links TRBV5-1 to TRBJ2-3, with no clear D. The CDR3 extends over 13 amino acids. Germline V gene lookup returns CDR1 SGHRS and CDR2 YFSETQ. The V end lost 0 bases, the J end lost 6 bases, and 8 bases lay between the germline ends. CDR3 loop: CASSLALGDTQYF. The CDR3 DNA reads as TGCGCCAGCAGCTTGGCCCTAGGCGATACGCAGTATTTT.

The chain joins TRBV5-8 to TRBJ2-7; a possible D gene is TRBD1 (5 bases). The V end lost 1 base, the J end lost 4 bases, and 18 bases lay between the germline ends. This CDR3 has 16 residues. Germline lookup yields CDR1 SGHTS and CDR2 YDEGEE. CDR3 in amino acids: CASSLHWGVNVYEQYF. The CDR3 nucleotides read TGTGCCAGCAGCTTGCACTGGGGCGTCAACGTTTACGAGCAGTACTTC.

J is TRBJ2-3 and V is TRBV29-1; 9 bases are shared with TRBD2. From germline, CDR1 is SQVTM and CDR2 ANQGSEA. V lost 4 bases, J lost 2 bases, and 4 bases stayed unmatched. CDR3 size: 14 residues. As DNA, the CDR3 is TGCAGCGTTGTGGCTAGCGGGAACACAGATACGCAGTATTTT. It is translated as CSVVASGNTDTQYF.